One and the same sample provided the 23 T cell receptor beta chains below, sequenced in a study of T cells expressing NK-cell markers (dated by TCRdb to the early 2020s). Receptor amplification or capture employed 5' RACE. Sequenced on an Illumina HiSeq 2000. Following reprocessing of the reads by TCRdb, the data hold one row per CDR3 protein sequence and no DNA is available. The sample table includes 500,000 to 600,000 distinct CDR3 sequences. The ten largest clonotypes hold roughly 3.4% of the sample. Sequencing was performed on blood T cells: a sorted CD56 or NKG2C T cell subset, CD4+ or CD8+ T cells, or bulk PBMC T cells (not recorded which). These receptors were obtained from a man aged 18 to 30 in good health. Donor details come from another sample of the same person, matched by shared clones.

The chain links TRBV27 to TRBJ1-1. Germline V lookup: CDR1 MNHEY, CDR2 SMNVEV (reference sequence). There are 16 residues in the CDR3. The CDR3 protein is CASSWSTVDTNTEAFF.

The rearrangement uses TRBV20-1 and TRBJ2-4. The CDR3 is 13 amino acids. Germline CDR1 DFQATT, CDR2 SNEGSKA (reference sequence). Here the CDR3 reads CSARDRSKNIQYF.

This sequence joins TRBV6-1 and TRBJ2-7; TCRdb reports TRBD2, a call that lacks DNA to check it against. The CDR3 loop spans 14 amino acids. Germline CDR1 MNHNS, CDR2 SASEGT. The CDR3 reads CASSRTSGTYEQYF.

This chain joins TRBV6-5 and TRBJ2-7; the TRBD1 assignment by TCRdb is unverifiable without DNA. This CDR3 comprises 11 residues. The germline V gene has CDR1 MNHEY and CDR2 SVGAGI. This chain's CDR3 is CASSTGDEQYF.

The genes are TRBV6-1 and TRBJ2-3; the TCRdb D gene call, TRBD2, has no DNA to confirm it. CDR1 and CDR2 (germline): MNHNS, SASEGT. This CDR3 has 15 amino acids. CDR3 protein: CASSPLSGFTNTQYF.

This chain joins TRBV29-1 and TRBJ2-5; the TCRdb call, TRBD1, lacks DNA for checking. The CDR3 totals 13 residues. Germline V gene data show CDR1 as SQVTM and CDR2 as ANQGSEA. CDR3 in amino acids: CSVECVGQGMCDF.

V usage is TRBV3-1 and J usage is TRBJ2-7; lacking DNA, the TRBD1 call made by TCRdb goes unchecked. Germline CDR1 is LGHDT and CDR2 is YNNKEL (reference sequence). CDR3 length: 14 amino acids. This CDR3 is CASSQVAQGGEQYF.

The CDR3 here is CASSGITGGTDTQYF. The chain links TRBV7-2 to TRBJ2-3; TCRdb proposes TRBD1, but this gene call is untestable without DNA. Germline V gene data show CDR1 as SGHTA and CDR2 as FQGNSA. The CDR3 sequence is 15 residues long. Variable domain in full (rest from reference TRBV7-2 and TRBJ2-3): GAGVSQSPSNKVTEKGKDVELRCDPISGHTALYWYRQSLGQGLEFLIYFQGNSAPDKSGLPSDRFSAERTGGSVSTLTIQRTQQEDSAVYLCASSGITGGTDTQYFGPGTRLTVL.

The V and J genes are TRBV12-3 or TRBV12-4 and TRBJ2-1; as DNA is missing, the TRBD1 call by TCRdb cannot be tested. The CDR3 length is 15 residues. This CDR3 is CASSLRGALANEQLF.

V is TRBV12-3 or TRBV12-4 and J is TRBJ2-7; the D call of TRBD1 rests on TCRdb alone, since no DNA is present to check it. The CDR3 is 13 residues long. The CDR3: CASSRDRAYEQYF.

V usage is TRBV20-1 and J usage is TRBJ2-5; the D gene TCRdb calls, TRBD2, cannot be checked with no DNA. The germline V gene encodes CDR1 DFQATT and CDR2 SNEGSKA (reference sequence). The CDR3 covers 15 residues. This chain's CDR3 is CSARGSGRAAGTQYF.

The rearrangement uses TRBV20-1 and TRBJ2-1; TCRdb's D gene call, TRBD2, goes unchecked for lack of DNA. CDR3 length: 13 amino acids. The germline gives CDR1 DFQATT, CDR2 SNEGSKA (reference sequence). The CDR3 loop reads CSARRTRRYEQFF.

This chain links TRBV27 with TRBJ2-7; TCRdb's D call, TRBD2, is unchecked because there is no DNA. This CDR3 spans 17 amino acids. CDR1 and CDR2 (germline): MNHEY, SMNVEV (reference sequence). The chain's CDR3 is CASSWSSGRAVAHEQYF.

The chain combines TRBV7-8 with TRBJ1-1; the TCRdb D gene call, TRBD1, has no DNA to confirm it. From germline, CDR1 is SGHVS and CDR2 FQNEAQ. The CDR3 sequence is 14 residues long. The CDR3 sequence: CASSLDAWTGRAFF.

V is TRBV7-9 and J is TRBJ2-7; there is no DNA to check the TCRdb D call of TRBD1. The length of the CDR3 is 15 residues. Germline V gives CDR1 SEHNR, CDR2 FQNEAQ (reference sequence). CDR3 region: CASSLQGQGKREQYF.

V usage is TRBV4-1 and J usage is TRBJ1-5. Per germline, CDR1 MGHRA and CDR2 YSYEKL. This CDR3 is built from 18 residues. CDR3 sequence: CASSQGSAQALSNQPQHF.

This chain joins TRBV11-3 and TRBJ2-1; TCRdb outputs TRBD1, but without DNA this stays unchecked. The CDR3 has 13 amino acids. CDR1 SGHNT and CDR2 YENEEA come from the germline V gene. The CDR3: CASSPTVGGEQFF.

The chain combines TRBV11-2 with TRBJ2-5; the TCRdb D gene call, TRBD2, has no DNA to confirm it. Germline CDR1 SGHAT, CDR2 FQNNGV. This CDR3 region has 17 residues. CDR3 residues: CASSLLAGGSFQETQYF. Full variable domain (rest looked up from reference TRBV11-2 and TRBJ2-5): EAGVAQSPRYKIIEKRQSVAFWCNPISGHATLYWYQQILGQGPKLLIQFQNNGVVDDSQLPKDRFSAERLKGVDSTLKIQPAKLEDSAVYLCASSLLAGGSFQETQYFGPGTRLLVL.

V and J are TRBV5-8 and TRBJ2-3; TCRdb designates TRBD2, a call that cannot be tested without DNA. This CDR3 is built from 14 residues. CDR1 and CDR2 (germline): SGHTS, YDEGEE. The CDR3 protein is CASSFRAGADTQYF.

V is TRBV5-1 and J is TRBJ1-1; TCRdb returns TRBD1, unconfirmable since there is no DNA. The CDR3 has 15 residues. From germline, CDR1 is SGHRS and CDR2 YFSETQ. This CDR3 is CASSPEQGWGAEAFF. Combining the CDR3 with reference TRBV5-1 and TRBJ1-1 gives the whole variable domain KAGVTQTPRYLIKTRGQQVTLSCSPISGHRSVSWYQQTPGQGLQFLFEYFSETQRNKGNFPGRFSGRQFSNSRSEMNVSTLELGDSALYLCASSPEQGWGAEAFFGQGTRLTVV.

The gene calls are TRBV4-1 and TRBJ2-1; the D gene TCRdb calls, TRBD1, cannot be checked with no DNA. The CDR3 extends over 14 amino acids. The germline V gene encodes CDR1 MGHRA and CDR2 YSYEKL. The CDR3 loop reads CASSPGQGSYEQFF.

The chain carries TRBV10-3 and TRBJ1-5; the TRBD1 assignment by TCRdb is unverifiable without DNA. The CDR3 is 13 residues long. The germline gives CDR1 ENHRY, CDR2 SYGVKD. This CDR3 is CAIGGNGNQPQHF.

The CDR3 is CSAGATSGSSQFF. The chain couples TRBV20-1 to TRBJ2-1; TCRdb's assignment of TRBD2 cannot be checked, as there is no DNA. The CDR3 is 13 residues long. Germline loops: CDR1 DFQATT, CDR2 SNEGSKA (reference sequence).